This passage covers 20 T cell receptor beta chains from one sample sequenced in a study of CD4 T cells in relation to SARS-CoV-2 and coronaviruses. The protocol was immunoSEQ multiplex PCR, while the TCRdb copy is restricted to in-frame clones and leaves out a portion. The sample holds roughly 25,000 clones, 70% to 80% seen once. Before the COVID-19 pandemic, during about 2011-2019, CD4+ T cells were taken from unexposed donors. After approximately ten days of culture, CD4+ T cells were isolated. Antigens for these TCRs are unknown. Material: CD4+ T cells from PBMCs, cultured in vitro. The receptor set was obtained from a human donor in good health.

This clone was counted between two and nine times. The chain recombines TRBV4-3 with TRBJ1-5; no firm D call. Germline V gene lookup returns CDR1 LGHNA and CDR2 YSLEER. The CDR3 covers 16 residues. Deletions cut 2 bases from V and 4 bases from J, with 15 bases between. CDR3 amino acids: CASSQPRKKGNQPQHF. In nucleotides, the CDR3 is TGCGCCAGCAGCCAACCCAGGAAGAAGGGTAATCAGCCCCAGCATTTT.

The chain is built from TRBV5-8 and TRBJ1-1; no reliable D call. This CDR3 contains 15 residues. The germline V and J ends were trimmed by 4 bases and 0 bases, with 13 bases remaining between them. Germline-derived CDR1 and CDR2 are SGHTS and YDEGEE. DNA for the CDR3: TGTGCCAGCAGCCCCGGAAGGGCCGTGAACACTGAAGCTTTCTTT. Translated, it gives CASSPGRAVNTEAFF.

The rearrangement joins TRBV30 to TRBJ1-2; D unresolved. Germline V gene data show CDR1 as GTSNPN and CDR2 as SVGIG (reference sequence). CDR3 length equals 14 residues. Trimming removed 6 bases from V and 0 bases from J, with 14 bases in between. This chain's CDR3 is CACAPLDANYGYTF. In DNA, the CDR3 is TGTGCCTGCGCCCCACTAGACGCTAACTATGGCTACACCTTC.

V gene TRBV25-1 combines with J gene TRBJ2-7, with D unresolved. The germline V and J ends were trimmed by 4 bases and 5 bases, with 15 bases remaining between them. This CDR3 is built from 14 residues. The germline CDR1 and CDR2 sequences are MGHDK and SYGVNS. CDR3 DNA sequence: TGTGCCAGCAGTGGGAACCTAGGAGCCCACGAGCAGTACTTC. Encoded protein: CASSGNLGAHEQYF.

This clone was detected once. The chain couples TRBV12-3 or TRBV12-4 to TRBJ1-1, with unresolved D. The length of the CDR3 is 13 residues. Trimming cost V 4 bases and J 1 base, with 7 bases left between them. CDR3 region: CASSSPKNTEAFF. As DNA, the CDR3 is TGTGCCAGCAGTTCTCCCAAGAACACTGAAGCTTTCTTT.

This rearrangement joins TRBV18 to TRBJ1-2, with D maybe TRBD1 (5 bases). Germline CDR1 KGHSH, CDR2 LQKENI. Trimming stripped 0 bases from V and 4 bases from J, with 15 bases between. This CDR3 spans 16 amino acids. The CDR3 loop is CASSPPSKGQGYGYTF. CDR3 sequence (DNA): TGTGCCAGCTCACCACCGAGCAAGGGGCAAGGCTATGGCTACACCTTC.

This clone appeared a single time. The chain is built from TRBV4-1 and TRBJ2-3; 10 nucleotides agree with TRBD1. With 6 bases clipped from V and 4 bases from J, the junction kept 10 bases outside the gene matches. This CDR3 contains 16 residues. Germline loops: CDR1 MGHRA, CDR2 YSYEKL. In nucleotides, the CDR3 is TGCGCCAGCAGACCAGAAGGGACAGGGGCCCCAGATACGCAGTATTTT. Translation gives CASRPEGTGAPDTQYF.

The CDR3 region is CASSPDDRDSAPLHF. The DNA for the CDR3 is TGTGCCAGCAGCCCAGATGACAGGGATTCAGCACCCCTCCACTTT. The chain joins TRBV6-2 or TRBV6-3 to TRBJ1-6, with TRBD1 matching 7 bases. CDR3 size: 15 residues. From germline, CDR1 is MNHEY and CDR2 SVGEGT. The V segment lost 6 bases and the J segment 11 bases; nucleotides outside the gene matches: 13.

The rearrangement uses TRBV6-2 or TRBV6-3 and TRBJ1-2; D might be TRBD1 (5 bases). The CDR3 is 15 residues long. The germline V gene encodes CDR1 MNHEY and CDR2 SVGEGT. Trimming removed 5 bases at V and 5 bases at J, with 18 bases between. The CDR3 loop is CASSKGLFPAYGYTF. The CDR3 DNA is TGTGCCAGCAGTAAGGGACTTTTCCCGGCGTATGGCTACACCTTC.

The genes are TRBV7-2 and TRBJ2-1; 9 bases match TRBD1. Germline V gene data show CDR1 as SGHTA and CDR2 as FQGNSA. The CDR3 runs to 18 residues. The V gene end was trimmed by 5 bases and the J gene end by 1 base; junction bases not matched to a gene: 12. CDR3 protein: CASSIGTGLKWSYNEQFF. The CDR3 DNA follows: TGTGCCAGCAGCATCGGGACAGGGTTGAAATGGTCCTACAATGAGCAGTTCTTC.

The CDR3 here is CASSLILAAQETQYF. The CDR3 nucleotides read TGCGCCAGCAGCTTGATCCTAGCGGCCCAAGAGACCCAGTACTTC. The gene calls are TRBV5-1 and TRBJ2-5; 7 nucleotides match TRBD2. V dropped 1 base and J dropped 1; count of bases not matched to a gene: 4. Germline assignment: CDR1 SGHRS and CDR2 YFSETQ. There are 15 residues in the CDR3.

The V call is TRBV7-9, the J call TRBJ2-1, with D tentatively TRBD1 or TRBD2 (6 bases each). In germline, CDR1 is SEHNR, CDR2 FQNEAQ (reference sequence). The CDR3 is 15 amino acids. V lost 1 base to trimming and J lost 6 bases, with 13 bases between them. CDR3 sequence reads: CASSLVGGGFNEQFF. CDR3 nucleotides: TGTGCCAGCAGCTTAGTCGGGGGCGGCTTCAATGAGCAGTTCTTC.

The rearrangement uses TRBV30 and TRBJ1-1; D gene ambiguous. The germline V gene encodes CDR1 GTSNPN and CDR2 SVGIG (reference sequence). The CDR3 is 15 amino acids. Deletions cut 2 bases from V and 3 bases from J, with 16 bases between. In DNA, the CDR3 is TGTGCCTGGAGTCTTTGGGAGGGAGGGCACACTGAAGCTTTCTTT. Translated: CAWSLWEGGHTEAFF.

The V call is TRBV11-3, the J call TRBJ2-5; D gene unclear. CDR3 length: 14 amino acids. Per germline, CDR1 SGHNT and CDR2 YENEEA. The V and J ends lost 1 base and 5 bases respectively, with 11 bases between them. The CDR3 is CASSLGGGSETQYF. The CDR3 coding sequence is TGTGCCAGCAGCTTAGGTGGTGGGTCGGAGACCCAGTACTTC.

The chain carries TRBV19 and TRBJ2-1; possible D gene TRBD2, 6 bases. V lost 3 bases and J lost 4, with 19 bases in between. The CDR3 loop spans 17 amino acids. Germline V lookup: CDR1 LNHDA, CDR2 SQIVND (reference sequence). CDR3 coding DNA: TGTGCCAGTAGTATTTTGGGACTTGATTTTTCTTACAATGAGCAGTTCTTC. This translates into CASSILGLDFSYNEQFF.

This rearrangement joins TRBV20-1 to TRBJ1-2, with a tentative D call TRBD1 (6 bases). The CDR3 totals 12 residues. Germline loops: CDR1 DFQATT, CDR2 SNEGSKA (reference sequence). V shed 3 bases and J shed 6 bases, with 11 bases lying between them. CDR3 nucleotides: TGCAGTGCTAGTTTGGGGGCGGATGGCTACACCTTC. Translation: CSASLGADGYTF.

This clone was counted between two and nine times. The chain is built from TRBV6-6 and TRBJ1-4; 7 positions agree with TRBD1. The V segment lost 5 bases and the J segment 5 bases; nucleotides outside the gene matches: 11. This CDR3 contains 16 residues. Germline loops: CDR1 MNHNY, CDR2 SVGAGI (reference sequence). The DNA of the CDR3 is TGTGCCAGCAGTCGAGACTGGACAGGATGGAATGAAAAACTGTTTTTT. Its protein is CASSRDWTGWNEKLFF.

This clone has just one count. V is TRBV5-1 and J is TRBJ1-5, with D maybe TRBD1 (6 bases). CDR1 is SGHRS and CDR2 is YFSETQ in the germline V gene. V shed 0 bases and J shed 6 bases, with 10 bases lying between them. The CDR3 is 14 amino acids. The CDR3 sequence: CASSLVGGGQPQHF. CDR3 nucleotides: TGCGCCAGCAGCTTGGTTGGGGGCGGTCAGCCCCAGCATTTT.

This clone appeared once. The chain employs TRBV28 and TRBJ2-2; the D is unclear. CDR1 is MDHEN and CDR2 is SYDVKM in the germline V gene. The CDR3 has 13 residues. V was pared by 4 bases and J by 4 bases, with 7 bases between. Here the CDR3 DNA reads TGTGCCAGCAGTTACACAAGCACCGGGGAGCTGTTTTTT. It specifies CASSYTSTGELFF.

The V gene is TRBV6-5, the J gene TRBJ1-2, with unresolved D. The CDR3 has 12 amino acids. Germline V gene sequence: CDR1 MNHEY, CDR2 SVGAGI. V dropped 6 bases and J dropped 8 bases, with 13 bases sitting between them. The CDR3 bases are TGTGCCAGCAGCGCCGTCCCCTCCGGCTACACCTTC. Residues: CASSAVPSGYTF.